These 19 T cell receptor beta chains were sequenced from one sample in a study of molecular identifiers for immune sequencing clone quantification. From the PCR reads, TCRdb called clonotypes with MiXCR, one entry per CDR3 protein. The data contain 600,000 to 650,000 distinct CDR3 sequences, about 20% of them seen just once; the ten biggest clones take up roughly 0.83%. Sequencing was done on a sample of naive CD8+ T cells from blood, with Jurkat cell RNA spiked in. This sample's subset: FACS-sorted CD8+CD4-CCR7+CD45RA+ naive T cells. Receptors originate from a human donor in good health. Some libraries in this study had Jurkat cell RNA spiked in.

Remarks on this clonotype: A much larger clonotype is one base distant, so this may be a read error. The CDR3 here is CASSRDEKLLF. CDR3 in DNA: TGTGCCAGCAGTCGGGATGAAAAACTGCTTTTT. The chain recombines TRBV6-2 or TRBV6-3 with TRBJ1-4, with D hard to call. The germline V gene has CDR1 MNHEY and CDR2 SVGEGT. The CDR3 is 11 residues long.

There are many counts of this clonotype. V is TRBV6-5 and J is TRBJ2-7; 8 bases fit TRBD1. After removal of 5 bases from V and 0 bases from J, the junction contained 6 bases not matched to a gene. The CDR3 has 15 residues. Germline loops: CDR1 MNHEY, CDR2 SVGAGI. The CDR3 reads CASSTRTGTSYEQYF. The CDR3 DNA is TGTGCCAGCAGTACCCGGACAGGGACCTCCTACGAGCAGTACTTC.

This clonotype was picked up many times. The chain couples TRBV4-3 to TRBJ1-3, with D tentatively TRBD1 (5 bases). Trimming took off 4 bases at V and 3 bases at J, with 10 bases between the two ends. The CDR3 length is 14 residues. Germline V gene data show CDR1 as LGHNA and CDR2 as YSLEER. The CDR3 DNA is TGCGCCAGCAGCCTGGGGACGGATGGAAACACCATATATTTT. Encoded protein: CASSLGTDGNTIYF.

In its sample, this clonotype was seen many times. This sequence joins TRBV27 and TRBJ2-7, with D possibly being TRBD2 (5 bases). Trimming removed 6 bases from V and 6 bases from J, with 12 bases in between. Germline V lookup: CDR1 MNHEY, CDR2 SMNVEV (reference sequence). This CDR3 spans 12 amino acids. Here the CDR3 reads CASSPGGFEQYF. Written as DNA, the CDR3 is TGTGCCAGCAGCCCCGGCGGGTTCGAGCAGTACTTC.

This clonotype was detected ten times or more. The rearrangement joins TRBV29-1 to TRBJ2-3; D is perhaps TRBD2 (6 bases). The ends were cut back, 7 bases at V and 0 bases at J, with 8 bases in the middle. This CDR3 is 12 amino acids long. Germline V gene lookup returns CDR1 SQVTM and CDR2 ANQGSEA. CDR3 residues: CSGGTSTDTQYF. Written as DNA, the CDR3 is TGCAGCGGGGGGACTAGCACAGATACGCAGTATTTT.

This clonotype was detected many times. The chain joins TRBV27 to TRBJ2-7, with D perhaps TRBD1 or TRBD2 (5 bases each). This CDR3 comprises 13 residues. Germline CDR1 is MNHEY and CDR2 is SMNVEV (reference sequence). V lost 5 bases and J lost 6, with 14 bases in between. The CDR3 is CASSPGPSTEQYF. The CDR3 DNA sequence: TGTGCCAGCAGTCCGGGGCCAAGTACCGAGCAGTACTTC.

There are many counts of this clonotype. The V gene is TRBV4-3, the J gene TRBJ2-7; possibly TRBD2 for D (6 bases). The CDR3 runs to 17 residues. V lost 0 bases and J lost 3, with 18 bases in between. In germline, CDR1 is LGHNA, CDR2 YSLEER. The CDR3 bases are TGCGCCAGCAGCCAAGATTTTTCGAGGGGAGGCTACTACGAGCAGTACTTC. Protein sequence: CASSQDFSRGGYYEQYF.

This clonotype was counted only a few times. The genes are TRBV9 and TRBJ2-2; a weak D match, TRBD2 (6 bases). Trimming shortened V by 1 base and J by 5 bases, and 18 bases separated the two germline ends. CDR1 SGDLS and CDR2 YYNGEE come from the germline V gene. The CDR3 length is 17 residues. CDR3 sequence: CASSVSVREGLTGELFF. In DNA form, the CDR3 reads TGTGCCAGCAGCGTAAGTGTGCGGGAAGGTTTAACCGGGGAGCTGTTTTTT.

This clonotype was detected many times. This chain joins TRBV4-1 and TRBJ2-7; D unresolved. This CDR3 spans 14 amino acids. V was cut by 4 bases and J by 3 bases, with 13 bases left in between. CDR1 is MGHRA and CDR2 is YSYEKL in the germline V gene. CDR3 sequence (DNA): TGCGCCAGCAGCCGAGATGACACCCGCTACGAGCAGTACTTC. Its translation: CASSRDDTRYEQYF.

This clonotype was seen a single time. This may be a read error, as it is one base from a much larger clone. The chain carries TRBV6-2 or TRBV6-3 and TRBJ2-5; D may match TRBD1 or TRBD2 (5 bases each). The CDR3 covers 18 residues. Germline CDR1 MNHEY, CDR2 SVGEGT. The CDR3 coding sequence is TGTGCCAGCGGTTACCCTCCGGGACGGCCACCGTACCAAGAGACCCAGTACTTC. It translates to CASGYPPGRPPYQETQYF.

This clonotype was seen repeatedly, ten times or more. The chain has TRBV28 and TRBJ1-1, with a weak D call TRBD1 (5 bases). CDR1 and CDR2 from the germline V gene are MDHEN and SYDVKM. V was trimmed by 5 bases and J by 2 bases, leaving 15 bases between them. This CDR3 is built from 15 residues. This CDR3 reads CASSRQQQLNTEAFF. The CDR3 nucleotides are TGTGCCAGCAGTCGACAGCAACAATTAAACACTGAAGCTTTCTTT.

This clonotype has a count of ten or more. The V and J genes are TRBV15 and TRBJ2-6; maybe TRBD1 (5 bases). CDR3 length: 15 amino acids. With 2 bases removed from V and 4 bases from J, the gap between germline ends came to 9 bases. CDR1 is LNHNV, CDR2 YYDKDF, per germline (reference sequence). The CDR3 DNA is TGTGCCACCAGCAGAAGGGGTTTAGGGGCCAACGTCCTGACTTTC. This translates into CATSRRGLGANVLTF.

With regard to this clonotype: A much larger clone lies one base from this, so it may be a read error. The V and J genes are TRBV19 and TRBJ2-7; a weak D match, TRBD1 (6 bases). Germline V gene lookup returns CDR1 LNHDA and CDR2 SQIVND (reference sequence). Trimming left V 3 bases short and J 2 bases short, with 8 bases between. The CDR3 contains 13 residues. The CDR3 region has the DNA TGTGCCAGTAGTATCGGGGACACCTACGAGCAGTACTTC. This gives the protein CASSIGDTYEQYF.

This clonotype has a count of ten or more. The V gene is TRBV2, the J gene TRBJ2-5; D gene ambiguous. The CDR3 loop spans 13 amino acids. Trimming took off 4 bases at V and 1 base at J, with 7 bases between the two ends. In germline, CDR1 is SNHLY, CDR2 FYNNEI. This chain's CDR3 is CASSVEVQETQYF. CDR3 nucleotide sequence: TGTGCCAGCAGTGTTGAGGTCCAAGAGACCCAGTACTTC.

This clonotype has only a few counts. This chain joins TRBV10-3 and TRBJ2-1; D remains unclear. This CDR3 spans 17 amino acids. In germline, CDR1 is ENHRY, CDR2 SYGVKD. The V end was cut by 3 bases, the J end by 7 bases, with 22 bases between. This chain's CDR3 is CAISDSAAAALGNEQFF. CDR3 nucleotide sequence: TGTGCCATCAGTGACAGTGCTGCGGCGGCCCTAGGGAATGAGCAGTTCTTC.

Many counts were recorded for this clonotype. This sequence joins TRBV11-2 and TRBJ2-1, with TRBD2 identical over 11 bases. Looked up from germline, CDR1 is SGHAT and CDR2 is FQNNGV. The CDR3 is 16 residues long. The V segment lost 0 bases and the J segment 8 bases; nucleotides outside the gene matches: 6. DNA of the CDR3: TGTGCCAGCAGCTTAGAGGTAGCGGGGGGGCCCCATGAGCAGTTCTTC. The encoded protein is CASSLEVAGGPHEQFF.

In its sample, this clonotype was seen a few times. CDR3 residues: CAISGGESRSSYNEQFF. CDR3 nucleotide sequence: TGTGCCATCAGTGGGGGGGAAAGCAGAAGCTCCTACAATGAGCAGTTCTTC. The gene calls are TRBV10-3 and TRBJ2-1; D is possibly TRBD2 (6 bases). The CDR3 extends over 17 amino acids. V was cut by 4 bases and J by 0 bases, with 16 bases left in between. The V gene's germline CDR1 is ENHRY and CDR2 SYGVKD.

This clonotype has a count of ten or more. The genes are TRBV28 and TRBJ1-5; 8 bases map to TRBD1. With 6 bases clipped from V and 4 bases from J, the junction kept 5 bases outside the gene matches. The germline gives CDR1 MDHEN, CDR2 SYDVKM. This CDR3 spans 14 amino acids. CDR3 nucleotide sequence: TGTGCCAGCAGCCCGAGACAGGGGAATCAGCCCCAGCATTTT. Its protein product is CASSPRQGNQPQHF. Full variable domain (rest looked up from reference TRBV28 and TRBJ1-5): DVKVTQSSRYLVKRTGEKVFLECVQDMDHENMFWYRQDPGLGLRLIYFSYDVKMKEKGDIPEGYSVSREKKERFSLILESASTNQTSMYLCASSPRQGNQPQHFGDGTRLSIL.

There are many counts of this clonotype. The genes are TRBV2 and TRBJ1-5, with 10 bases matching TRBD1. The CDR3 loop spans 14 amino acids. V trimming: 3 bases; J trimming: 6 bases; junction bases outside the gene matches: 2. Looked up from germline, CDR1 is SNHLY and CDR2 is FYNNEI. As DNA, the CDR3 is TGTGCCAGCAGTGAGACAGGGGGCCTTCAGCCCCAGCATTTT. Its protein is CASSETGGLQPQHF.